Following are 20 T cell receptor beta chains from one sample sequenced in a study of T cell responses to AZD1222 COVID-19 vaccine. The table came from immunoSEQ multiplex PCR; TCRdb's copy has only in-frame clones and leaves some out. The sample holds about 110,000 clones, 88% seen once. The sample consisted of peripheral blood, taken on day 0 of AZD1222 vaccination. These receptors came from an adult in good health.

V is TRBV11-2 and J is TRBJ2-4, with a possible D match to TRBD2 (6 bases). This CDR3 comprises 15 residues. The V end was cut by 6 bases, the J end by 7 bases, with 19 bases between. Germline values: CDR1 SGHAT, CDR2 FQNNGV. The CDR3 nucleotides read TGTGCCAGCAGACTGGGACTGACAGATAGGAACATTCAGTACTTC. Protein: CASRLGLTDRNIQYF.

The V call is TRBV10-2, the J call TRBJ2-1; TRBD2 aligns across 7 bases. Trimming took 6 bases from V and 5 from J; bases not matched to a gene: 7. The CDR3 extends over 14 amino acids. Germline CDR1 and CDR2: WSHSY and SAAADI. CDR3 sequence: CASRDPGGNNEQFF. The CDR3 DNA follows: TGCGCCAGCAGAGATCCGGGAGGCAACAATGAGCAGTTCTTC.

The rearrangement uses TRBV6-5 and TRBJ1-2; a weak D match, TRBD1 (5 bases). The V end lost 7 bases, the J end lost 3 bases, and 15 bases lay between the germline ends. Germline values: CDR1 MNHEY, CDR2 SVGAGI. This CDR3 comprises 14 residues. The CDR3 loop is CASKFTWGYYGYTF. Here the CDR3 DNA reads TGTGCCAGCAAGTTTACATGGGGGTACTATGGCTACACCTTC.

The chain combines TRBV19 with TRBJ1-5, with 9 nucleotides matching TRBD1. The CDR3 consists of 17 residues. V was pared by 3 bases and J by 7 bases, with 13 bases of the junction left unmatched. Germline lookup yields CDR1 LNHDA and CDR2 SQIVND (reference sequence). The CDR3 reads CASSIPDRGFVGQPQHF. CDR3 nucleotides: TGTGCCAGTAGTATTCCGGACAGGGGATTTGTTGGGCAGCCCCAGCATTTT.

This chain connects TRBV27 to TRBJ2-7, with D possibly being TRBD2 (5 bases). This CDR3 spans 14 amino acids. From germline, CDR1 is MNHEY and CDR2 SMNVEV (reference sequence). The germline V and J ends were trimmed by 3 bases and 2 bases, with 11 bases remaining between them. The CDR3 region is CASSFGERTYEQYF. The CDR3 coding sequence is TGTGCCAGCAGTTTTGGAGAGCGGACCTACGAGCAGTACTTC.

This chain joins TRBV3-1 (or the pseudogene TRBV3-2) and TRBJ2-7; 7 bases are a match to TRBD1. J lost 3 bases, V lost 5 bases, and 7 bases had no gene match. This CDR3 is 14 amino acids long. The germline CDR1 and CDR2 sequences are LGHDT and YNNKEL (reference sequence). CDR3 sequence reads: CASSFRDSNYEQYF. Written as DNA, the CDR3 is TGTGCCAGCAGCTTCCGGGACAGCAACTACGAGCAGTACTTC.

This chain joins TRBV5-1 and TRBJ2-5, with D hard to call. From germline, CDR1 is SGHRS and CDR2 YFSETQ. The CDR3 runs to 13 residues. V was trimmed by 4 bases and J by 3 bases, leaving 10 bases between them. CDR3 sequence (DNA): TGCGCCAGCAGCATCGGAAACAAAGAGACCCAGTACTTC. Translation gives CASSIGNKETQYF.

V is TRBV5-4 and J is TRBJ2-5; TRBD1 agrees at 9 bases. The germline CDR1 and CDR2 sequences are SGHNT and YYREEE (reference sequence). After removal of 10 bases from V and 5 bases from J, the junction contained 12 bases not matched to a gene. This CDR3 comprises 14 residues. CDR3 sequence reads: CARHSTGGGETQYF. The CDR3 DNA follows: TGTGCCCGACACTCGACAGGGGGTGGCGAGACCCAGTACTTC. Full variable domain (outside the CDR3, taken from reference TRBV5-4 and TRBJ2-5): ETGVTQSPTHLIKTRGQQVTLRCSSQSGHNTVSWYQQALGQGPQFIFQYYREEENGRGNFPPRFSGLQFPNYSSELNVNALELDDSALYLCARHSTGGGETQYFGPGTRLLVL.

The chain recombines TRBV9 with TRBJ2-2; 9 bases fit TRBD1. Germline-derived CDR1 and CDR2 are SGDLS and YYNGEE. Losses at the gene ends were 5 bases for V and 3 bases for J; bases not matched to a gene: 5. CDR3 size: 15 residues. The CDR3 reads CASSRTGVDTGELFF. The CDR3 DNA sequence: TGTGCCAGCAGTCGGACAGGGGTCGACACCGGGGAGCTGTTTTTT.

The chain is built from TRBV18 and TRBJ1-1; D unresolved. From germline, CDR1 is KGHSH and CDR2 LQKENI. The CDR3 length is 14 residues. Trimming removed 3 bases at V and 0 bases at J, with 8 bases between. This CDR3 is CASSPARLNTEAFF. The DNA of the CDR3 is TGTGCCAGCTCACCTGCTCGGTTGAACACTGAAGCTTTCTTT.

The chain uses TRBV5-6 and TRBJ2-7; possibly TRBD2 for D (5 bases). This CDR3 comprises 13 residues. Germline CDR1 and CDR2: SGHDT and YYEEEE. V was trimmed by 6 bases and J by 0 bases, leaving 10 bases between them. CDR3 in amino acids: CASNRDLSYEQYF. CDR3 DNA sequence: TGTGCCAGCAACCGGGATCTCTCCTACGAGCAGTACTTC.

The chain couples TRBV6-5 to TRBJ2-1, with 10 bases aligning to TRBD1. V gave up 6 bases and J gave up 8 bases; unmatched junction bases: 10. Germline V gives CDR1 MNHEY, CDR2 SVGAGI. The length of the CDR3 is 15 residues. CDR3 in amino acids: CASRNPGQGLDEQFF. CDR3 bases: TGTGCCAGCAGGAACCCGGGACAGGGGTTGGATGAGCAGTTCTTC.

V usage is TRBV5-1 and J usage is TRBJ2-7; TRBD2 agrees at 10 bases. This CDR3 comprises 15 residues. After removal of 4 bases from V and 1 base from J, the junction contained 5 bases not matched to a gene. The V gene's germline CDR1 is SGHRS and CDR2 YFSETQ. The DNA for the CDR3 is TGCGCCAGCAGCCGTACTAGCGGGGCATCCTACGAGCAGTACTTC. It translates to CASSRTSGASYEQYF.

The chain is built from TRBV10-2 and TRBJ1-4; TRBD1 agrees at 9 bases. The CDR3 is 15 residues long. The junction had 1 base not matched to a gene; V was cut back by 2 bases and J by 3 bases. CDR1 and CDR2 from the germline V gene are WSHSY and SAAADI. CDR3: CASSEGTGSNEKLFF. CDR3 in DNA: TGCGCCAGCAGTGAGGGGACAGGGTCTAATGAAAAACTGTTTTTT.

V is TRBV5-4 and J is TRBJ1-2, with D uncertain. Germline V gene data show CDR1 as SGHNT and CDR2 as YYREEE (reference sequence). The CDR3 is 15 amino acids. V lost 3 bases and J lost 4, with 16 bases in between. CDR3: CASSSPAEASYGYTF. CDR3 DNA sequence: TGTGCCAGCAGCTCCCCCGCGGAAGCAAGCTATGGCTACACCTTC.

The V gene is TRBV3-1 (or the pseudogene TRBV3-2), the J gene TRBJ2-7, with TRBD2 matching over 11 bases. Trimming took 0 bases from V and 2 from J; bases not matched to a gene: 3. Germline lookup yields CDR1 LGHDT and CDR2 YNNKEL (reference sequence). CDR3 size: 16 residues. The CDR3 loop is CASSQDKLAGAYEQYF. DNA of the CDR3: TGTGCCAGCAGCCAAGATAAACTAGCGGGGGCCTACGAGCAGTACTTC.

The genes are TRBV3-1 (or the pseudogene TRBV3-2) and TRBJ2-1; 11 bases line up with TRBD2. There are 20 residues in the CDR3. J lost 2 bases, V lost 0 bases, and 12 bases had no gene match. CDR1 LGHDT and CDR2 YNNKEL come from the germline V gene (reference sequence). The CDR3 protein is CASSQEGWLAGGRTYNEQFF. The CDR3 region has the DNA TGTGCCAGCAGCCAAGAGGGATGGCTAGCGGGGGGTCGGACCTACAATGAGCAGTTCTTC.

This clone has more than one count but fewer than ten. This chain links TRBV27 with TRBJ1-1; 8 positions match TRBD1. The CDR3 is made up of 13 amino acids. Germline CDR1 is MNHEY and CDR2 is SMNVEV (reference sequence). V lost 5 bases to trimming and J lost 6 bases; unmatched junction nucleotides: 5. The CDR3 bases are TGTGCCAGCAGTCAGGGGGCGGTGGCTGAAGCTTTCTTT. This sequence encodes CASSQGAVAEAFF.

The J gene is TRBJ1-1, the V gene TRBV18; perhaps TRBD1 as D (6 bases). The CDR3 is 13 amino acids. Germline CDR1 KGHSH, CDR2 LQKENI. The V and J ends lost 5 bases and 1 base respectively, with 8 bases between them. The CDR3 loop reads CASSTGQNTEAFF. As DNA, the CDR3 is TGTGCCAGCTCAACGGGACAGAACACTGAAGCTTTCTTT.

This clone is a singleton in its sample. CDR3 coding DNA: TGTGCCAGCAGTCACAAGGGAGGGTACTACGAGCAGTACTTC. It yields the protein CASSHKGGYYEQYF. The gene calls are TRBV7-2 and TRBJ2-7; 7 bases map to TRBD2. The J segment lost 3 bases and the V segment lost 6 bases, leaving 8 bases of the junction unmatched. CDR3 size: 14 residues. The V gene's germline CDR1 is SGHTA and CDR2 FQGNSA.